This record concerns one T cell receptor (beta chain) sequence. Antigen specificity is unknown. The length of the CDR3 is 14 residues. The V end lost 0 bases, the J end lost 3 bases, and 8 bases lay between the germline ends. Germline V lookup: CDR1 WSHSY, CDR2 SAAADI. This sample is drawn from a study of CD8+CD57+ T cells in acquired aplastic anemia. Study findings and constraints: Patients and controls turned out to have twenty-nine CD8+ CDR3 sequences in common. CD8+ Simpson's diversity in patients was not significantly different from that in controls.

Patients sequenced had flow cytometry evidence of CD8+CD57+ cell expansion. Each patient had severe acquired aplastic anemia. No patient had been given any therapy when blood was sampled. Template material for TCR beta VDJ and CDR3 profiling consisted of genomic DNA. Each CDR3 protein is one row after TCRdb ran MiXCR on the reads. Of 150,000 to 180,000 distinct CDR3 sequences in the sample, about 52% were seen once. The receptor was isolated from a human donor with aplastic anemia. Sequenced input: sorted CD4+, CD8+, or CD8+CD57+ T cells (not recorded which) from PBMCs. J is TRBJ1-2 and V is TRBV10-2; D call uncertain. CDR3 region: CASSESVEHYGYTF. The CDR3 DNA reads as TGCGCCAGCAGTGAGTCGGTAGAGCACTATGGCTACACCTTC.